This T cell receptor (beta chain) was recovered during a study of blood T cell repertoires in COVID-19. Study overall: PBMCs, B-cell-depleted T cells, or T cells were the source of the cDNA or gDNA that made up the material.

Repertoires were generated with immunoSEQ multiplex PCR, while TCRdb's copy carries only in-frame clones and drops some. The sample records 350,000 to 550,000 clones, around nine tenths being singletons. J lost 2 bases, V lost 6 bases, and 6 bases had no gene match. CDR1 is SNHLY and CDR2 is FYNNEI in the germline V gene. The CDR3 extends over 14 amino acids. The study drew participants aged about 18 to 89 years from about two dozen US areas. Source material: PBMCs or T cells enriched from blood (not recorded which). The chain joins TRBV2 to TRBJ1-2, with 7 bases fitting TRBD1. This TCR derives from a woman aged 18-29 years with acute COVID-19. The CDR3 nucleotides are TGTGCCAGCAGGGGGGACAGCCGAAACTATGGCTACACCTTC. Translating gives CASRGDSRNYGYTF. Based on the CDR3 plus reference TRBV2 and TRBJ1-2, the full variable domain is EPEVTQTPSHQVTQMGQEVILRCVPISNHLYFYWYRQILGQKVEFLVSFYNNEISEKSEIFDDQFSVERPDGSNFTLKIRSTKLEDSAMYFCASRGDSRNYGYTFGSGTRLTVV.